Listed below are T cell receptor beta chains from one sample, sequenced in a study of shared clonotypes between healthy human individuals. Sequencing used immunoSEQ multiplex PCR; TCRdb keeps in-frame clones, though not all of them. The data show about 2.1 million clones, with around 95% seen just once and more than 1.5% held by the top ten. Sequenced input: naive CD8+ T cells from PBMCs. Source of these receptors: a man between 18 and 29 years old in good health. Some clones in this sample may be carry-over from other donors' samples. Each CDR3 is given with its conserved first and last residue. The D gene is left open where the match is weak. Clone sizes are given selectively: once, few, many, or a class where the clone is expanded.

V gene,clone size,D gene,CDR3 length,J gene,CDR3 protein,CDR3 DNA
TRBV20-1,.,TRBD1,10,TRBJ1-2,CSVLGTAGRF,TGCAGCGTCCTAGGGACAGCAGGCCGCTTC
TRBV5-4,.,.,16,TRBJ2-3,CASSDLGEILLHTQYF,TGTGCCAGCAGCGACTTGGGGGAAATTCTTCTCCATACGCAGTATTTT
TRBV28,.,.,15,TRBJ2-5,CASSPLFRGTETQYF,TGTGCCAGCAGCCCACTATTCAGGGGAACAGAGACCCAGTACTTC
TRBV4-1,.,.,13,TRBJ2-2,CASSLLETGELFF,TGCGCCAGCAGCCTCTTAGAAACCGGGGAGCTGTTTTTT
TRBV27,.,.,16,TRBJ2-3,CASSLFPPRSADTQYF,TGTGCCAGCAGTTTATTCCCTCCTAGGAGCGCAGATACGCAGTATTTT
TRBV7-3,.,TRBD2,17,TRBJ2-3,CASSPHPGLAPTDTQYF,TGTGCCAGCAGCCCACATCCGGGACTAGCGCCCACAGATACGCAGTATTTT
TRBV4-1,.,.,17,TRBJ2-1,CASSRIPRASSYNEQFF,TGCGCCAGCAGCCGCATTCCCAGGGCGAGCTCCTACAATGAGCAGTTCTTC
TRBV27,.,.,14,TRBJ1-1,CASSLLGRNTEAFF,TGTGCCAGCAGTTTATTGGGTCGGAACACTGAAGCTTTCTTT
TRBV27,.,.,13,TRBJ2-1,CASRQTNYNEQFF,TGTGCCAGCAGGCAGACCAATTACAATGAGCAGTTCTTC
TRBV19,.,TRBD1,12,TRBJ1-5,CASGQGVQPQHF,TGTGCCAGCGGACAGGGGGTTCAGCCCCAGCATTTT
TRBV27,.,.,13,TRBJ1-1,CASSLQGITEAFF,TGTGCCAGCAGTTTACAGGGTATCACTGAAGCTTTCTTT
TRBV15,.,.,13,TRBJ2-2,CAIRSRNTGELFF,TGTGCCATCAGGTCCAGGAACACCGGGGAGCTGTTTTTT
TRBV14,.,.,17,TRBJ2-1,CASSQDYQWGVTNEQFF,TGTGCCAGCAGCCAAGATTACCAGTGGGGTGTTACTAATGAGCAGTTCTTC
TRBV7-8,.,TRBD1,14,TRBJ1-2,CASSLVQGSYGYTF,TGTGCCAGCAGCTTAGTACAGGGGAGCTATGGCTACACCTTC
TRBV2,.,.,13,TRBJ2-1,CASSRGARNEQFF,TGTGCCAGCAGTCGTGGGGCGAGGAATGAGCAGTTCTTC
TRBV9,.,.,13,TRBJ1-3,CASSDEGENTIYF,TGTGCCAGCAGCGATGAGGGTGAAAACACCATATATTTT
TRBV29-1,few,.,14,TRBJ1-5,CSVSPGGFNQPQHF,TGCAGCGTTTCCCCGGGAGGATTCAATCAGCCCCAGCATTTT
TRBV7-8,.,TRBD2,16,TRBJ2-1,CASSWTVAGAYNEQFF,TGTGCCAGCAGCTGGACTGTAGCGGGAGCTTACAATGAGCAGTTCTTC
TRBV6-5,once,TRBD1,15,TRBJ2-7,CASSYSRTGEYEQYF,TGTGCCAGCAGTTACTCGAGGACAGGGGAATACGAGCAGTACTTC
TRBV7-9,.,.,16,TRBJ2-2,CASSKSDPVGTGELFF,TGTGCCAGCAGCAAATCGGACCCGGTTGGGACCGGGGAGCTGTTTTTT
TRBV13,.,TRBD2,16,TRBJ2-2,CASSLGSSGNTGELFF,TGTGCCAGCAGCTTGGGGTCTAGCGGGAACACCGGGGAGCTGTTTTTT
TRBV29-1,.,.,12,TRBJ2-7,CSVELTDYEQYF,TGCAGCGTTGAGCTGACAGACTACGAGCAGTACTTC
TRBV13,.,TRBD1,14,TRBJ1-4,CASSTDRVTEKLFF,TGTGCCAGCAGCACGGACAGGGTCACTGAAAAACTGTTTTTT
TRBV28,few,.,13,TRBJ2-5,CASSLRGGETQYF,TGTGCCAGCAGTTTAAGGGGAGGTGAGACCCAGTACTTC
TRBV7-2,.,.,14,TRBJ2-4,CASSVAGFEPIQYF,TGTGCCAGCAGCGTCGCCGGTTTTGAGCCCATTCAGTACTTC
TRBV18,.,TRBD2,15,TRBJ2-3,CASSTSGRPTDTQYF,TGTGCCAGCTCAACGAGCGGGAGGCCCACAGATACGCAGTATTTT
TRBV27,.,.,13,TRBJ2-7,CASSLAQAYEQYF,TGTGCCAGCAGTTTGGCCCAAGCCTACGAGCAGTACTTC
TRBV7-9,.,.,15,TRBJ1-1,CASSLVGQTALGAFF,TGTGCCAGCAGCTTAGTTGGACAGACAGCCTTGGGGGCTTTCTTT
TRBV27,.,TRBD2,15,TRBJ2-5,CASSPRQRDFVTQYF,TGTGCCAGCAGCCCTCGACAGCGGGACTTTGTGACCCAGTACTTC
TRBV27,.,TRBD1,13,TRBJ2-7,CASSYFRGSEQYF,TGTGCCAGCAGTTACTTCAGGGGGTCCGAGCAGTACTTC
TRBV2,.,.,12,TRBJ2-3,CASSARAGTQYF,TGTGCCAGCAGTGCCCGGGCGGGTACGCAGTATTTT
TRBV5-1,.,TRBD2,12,TRBJ2-3,CASSQGLAGKHF,TGCGCCAGCAGCCAGGGACTAGCGGGAAAGCATTTT
TRBV4-1,.,.,15,TRBJ2-3,CASSPWGRAGDTQYF,TGCGCCAGCAGCCCATGGGGCAGGGCGGGAGATACGCAGTATTTT
TRBV10-3,.,.,14,TRBJ2-5,CAVTRDTLQETQYF,TGTGCCGTCACCCGGGACACCCTCCAAGAGACCCAGTACTTC
TRBV30,.,.,14,TRBJ1-2,CAWSVGSANYGYTF,TGTGCCTGGAGTGTAGGCAGCGCTAACTATGGCTACACCTTC
TRBV5-6,once,.,13,TRBJ2-1,CASSLGSYNEQFF,TGTGCCAGCAGCTTGGGCAGCTACAATGAGCAGTTCTTC
TRBV15,.,.,13,TRBJ2-3,CATSTRGTDTQYF,TGTGCCACCAGCACACGAGGAACAGATACGCAGTATTTT
TRBV7-2,.,.,15,TRBJ2-3,CASSLGVISTDTQYF,TGTGCCAGCAGCTTAGGGGTTATTAGCACAGATACGCAGTATTTT
TRBV7-9,.,TRBD2,15,TRBJ2-1,CASSLAGGPSNEQFF,TGTGCCAGCAGCTTAGCGGGAGGGCCTTCAAATGAGCAGTTCTTC
TRBV11-2,.,TRBD1,15,TRBJ2-1,CASATGTGYGNEQFF,TGTGCCAGCGCCACCGGGACAGGGTATGGCAATGAGCAGTTCTTC
TRBV5-8,.,.,14,TRBJ1-1,CASSLIWGNTEAFF,TGTGCCAGCAGCTTGATTTGGGGGAACACTGAAGCTTTCTTT
TRBV7-8,.,.,16,TRBJ2-7,CASSLTQGFKGYEQYF,TGTGCCAGCAGCCTGACACAGGGATTCAAAGGCTACGAGCAGTACTTC
TRBV5-6,.,TRBD1,15,TRBJ2-7,CASSLAGTGGYEQYF,TGTGCCAGCAGCTTGGCAGGGACAGGGGGCTACGAGCAGTACTTC
TRBV27,.,TRBD2,18,TRBJ2-5,CASSHTSGRAPYQETQYF,TGTGCCAGCAGTCATACTAGCGGGAGGGCCCCCTACCAAGAGACCCAGTACTTC
TRBV10-3,.,TRBD2,14,TRBJ2-7,CAISEGLAGYEQYF,TGTGCCATCAGTGAGGGACTAGCGGGTTACGAGCAGTACTTC
TRBV25-1,.,.,12,TRBJ2-7,CASMTGRGEQYF,TGTGCCAGCATGACAGGGAGGGGCGAGCAGTACTTC